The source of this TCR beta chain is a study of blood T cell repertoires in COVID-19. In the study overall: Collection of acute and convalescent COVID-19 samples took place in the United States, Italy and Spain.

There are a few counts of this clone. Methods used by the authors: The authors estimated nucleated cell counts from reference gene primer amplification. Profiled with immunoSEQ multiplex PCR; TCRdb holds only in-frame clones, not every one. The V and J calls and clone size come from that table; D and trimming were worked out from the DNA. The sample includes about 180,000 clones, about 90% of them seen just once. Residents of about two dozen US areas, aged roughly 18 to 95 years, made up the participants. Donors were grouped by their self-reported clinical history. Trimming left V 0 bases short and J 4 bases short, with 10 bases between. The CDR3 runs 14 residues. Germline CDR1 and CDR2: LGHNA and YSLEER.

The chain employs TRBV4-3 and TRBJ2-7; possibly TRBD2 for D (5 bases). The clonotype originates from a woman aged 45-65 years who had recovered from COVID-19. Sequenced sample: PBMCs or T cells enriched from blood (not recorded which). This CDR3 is CASSQDPGFYEQYF. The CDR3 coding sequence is TGCGCCAGCAGCCAAGATCCGGGATTTTACGAGCAGTACTTC.